These 15 T cell receptor beta chains came from one sample sequenced in a study of blood T cell repertoires in COVID-19. TCRdb keeps only in-frame clones here, not all; method: immunoSEQ multiplex PCR. The data show a few hundred thousand clones, about 88% seen once. Sequences were obtained from peripheral blood. Receptors were obtained from a man aged 45-60 years with COVID-19, enrolled during active disease.

This clone was observed a handful of times. The rearrangement links TRBV7-6 to TRBJ1-5; 8 bases are shared with TRBD1. Germline loops: CDR1 SGHVS, CDR2 FNYEAQ. This CDR3 comprises 16 residues. After removal of 5 bases from V and 6 bases from J, the junction contained 12 bases not matched to a gene. CDR3 residues: CASSVQPGGWGQPQHF. CDR3 DNA sequence: TGTGCCAGCAGCGTTCAACCAGGGGGCTGGGGTCAGCCCCAGCATTTT.

This clone was observed a handful of times. The rearrangement links TRBV28 to TRBJ1-5, with 9 bases matching TRBD1. The germline V gene encodes CDR1 MDHEN and CDR2 SYDVKM. V trimming: 3 bases; J trimming: 4 bases; junction bases outside the gene matches: 4. The CDR3 has 15 residues. In nucleotides, the CDR3 is TGTGCCAGCAGTTTTCTGGACAGGGGTAATCAGCCCCAGCATTTT. Protein product: CASSFLDRGNQPQHF.

The rearrangement links TRBV2 to TRBJ2-7; D unresolved. CDR3 length: 12 residues. The V end lost 5 bases, the J end lost 0 bases, and 5 bases lay between the germline ends. The germline V gene encodes CDR1 SNHLY and CDR2 FYNNEI. CDR3 in amino acids: CASSPTSYEQYF. Written as DNA, the CDR3 is TGTGCCAGCAGTCCTACCTCCTACGAGCAGTACTTC.

The chain carries TRBV7-6 and TRBJ2-7; D not resolved. The germline CDR1 and CDR2 sequences are SGHVS and FNYEAQ. The V gene lost 2 bases and the J gene lost 5 bases, with 13 bases spanning the gap. CDR3 length: 14 residues. Here the CDR3 DNA reads TGTGCCAGCAGCTTAACGACAAACCAAAACGAGCAGTACTTC. It specifies CASSLTTNQNEQYF.

The chain employs TRBV5-1 and TRBJ2-2; weak D call: TRBD2 (6 bases). Germline V lookup: CDR1 SGHRS, CDR2 YFSETQ. Trimming stripped 3 bases from V and 0 bases from J, with 15 bases between. This CDR3 is 17 amino acids long. Here the CDR3 reads CASSWGLRGANTGELFF. CDR3 sequence (DNA): TGCGCCAGCAGCTGGGGACTGCGGGGCGCGAACACCGGGGAGCTGTTTTTT.

This clone was recorded once. The chain combines TRBV19 with TRBJ2-7; D perhaps matches TRBD2 (6 bases). The CDR3 loop spans 15 amino acids. CDR1 and CDR2 from the germline V gene are LNHDA and SQIVND (reference sequence). V gave up 1 base and J gave up 4 bases, with 14 bases separating them. This chain's CDR3 is CASSIAPGAGYEQYF. The DNA for the CDR3 is TGTGCCAGTAGTATAGCCCCGGGTGCGGGGTACGAGCAGTACTTC.

The V gene is TRBV25-1, the J gene TRBJ2-3; 10 bases agree with TRBD1. J gave up 1 base and V 7 bases, and 2 bases lay outside the gene matches. Germline V lookup: CDR1 MGHDK, CDR2 SYGVNS. This CDR3 comprises 14 residues. CDR3 region: CASTGTGGTDTQYF. Here the CDR3 DNA reads TGTGCCAGCACCGGGACAGGGGGCACAGATACGCAGTATTTT.

In this sample, this clone turned up a few times. The junction and the germline gene differ at one end; a read error may be behind it. The rearrangement joins TRBV6-1 to TRBJ1-6; D is ambiguous. The CDR3 length is 16 residues. The germline CDR1 and CDR2 sequences are MNHNS and SASEGT. The CDR3 is CASSELPGGYTSPLHF. The CDR3 nucleotides are TGTGCCAGCAGTGAATTACCCGGCGGTTATACTTCACCCCTCCACTTT.

The chain combines TRBV4-1 with TRBJ2-7, with 9 nucleotides matching TRBD1. This CDR3 has 16 amino acids. Germline CDR1 MGHRA, CDR2 YSYEKL. J gave up 4 bases and V 0 bases, and 7 bases lay outside the gene matches. The CDR3 DNA reads as TGCGCCAGCAGCCAAGATACAGGACAGGGGCGGTACGAGCAGTACTTC. This translates into CASSQDTGQGRYEQYF.

The gene calls are TRBV5-1 and TRBJ2-1, with 9 bases aligning to TRBD2. Germline trimming cut 6 bases from V and 7 bases from J; bases unmatched to any gene: 11. The CDR3 loop spans 15 amino acids. CDR1 and CDR2 (germline): SGHRS, YFSETQ. The CDR3 bases are TGCGCCAGCAACGAACTAGCGGGCGCTGGGAATGAGCAGTTCTTC. It codes for CASNELAGAGNEQFF.

V and J are TRBV27 and TRBJ2-5, with D maybe TRBD1 (7 bases). Trimming took off 7 bases at V and 6 bases at J, with 21 bases between the two ends. The CDR3 contains 15 residues. CDR1 is MNHEY, CDR2 SMNVEV, per germline (reference sequence). The CDR3 loop reads CASKTAGQGGQTQYF. CDR3 coding DNA: TGTGCCAGCAAAACAGCCGGCCAGGGGGGACAGACCCAGTACTTC.

In its sample, this clone was seen once. The genes are TRBV4-2 and TRBJ1-4; 10 nucleotides line up with TRBD1. The junction had 8 bases not matched to a gene; V was cut back by 1 base and J by 6 bases. Looked up from germline, CDR1 is LGHNA and CDR2 is YNFKEQ. This CDR3 has 17 residues. The CDR3 loop reads CASSQGPPGTGDEKLFF. The CDR3 DNA reads as TGTGCCAGCAGCCAAGGGCCTCCGGGGACAGGGGATGAAAAACTGTTTTTT.

This chain uses TRBV19 with TRBJ1-4; 8 bases map to TRBD1. Trimming removed 7 bases from V and 7 bases from J; junction bases left unmatched: 11. The length of the CDR3 is 15 residues. Per the germline V gene, CDR1 is LNHDA and CDR2 is SQIVND (reference sequence). The CDR3 is CASTTDDRGPEKLFF. CDR3 in DNA: TGTGCCAGTACCACGGATGACAGGGGTCCTGAAAAACTGTTTTTT. Variable domain in full (rest from reference TRBV19 and TRBJ1-4): DGGITQSPKYLFRKEGQNVTLSCEQNLNHDAMYWYRQDPGQGLRLIYYSQIVNDFQKGDIAEGYSVSREKKESFPLTVTSAQKNPTAFYLCASTTDDRGPEKLFFGSGTQLSVL.

The rearrangement uses TRBV27 and TRBJ2-7; 9 bases map to TRBD1. With 6 bases clipped from V and 3 bases from J, the junction kept 0 bases outside the gene matches. The germline V gene has CDR1 MNHEY and CDR2 SMNVEV (reference sequence). CDR3 length: 12 amino acids. This chain's CDR3 is CASRTGGYEQYF. In DNA form, the CDR3 reads TGTGCCAGCAGGACAGGGGGCTACGAGCAGTACTTC.

The chain has TRBV6-5 and TRBJ1-5, with TRBD1 as a possible D gene (6 bases). The CDR3 loop spans 13 amino acids. Germline lookup yields CDR1 MNHEY and CDR2 SVGAGI. The V end lost 2 bases, the J end lost 10 bases, and 12 bases lay between the germline ends. DNA for the CDR3: TGTGCCAGCAGTTACGCCCCAGGGGAACCCCAGCATTTT. As protein: CASSYAPGEPQHF.